These T cell receptor beta chains were read from a single sample in a study of T-cell memory formation after mild COVID-19. MiXCR, run by TCRdb on the 5' RACE reads, gives a single entry per CDR3 protein. This sample has about 290,000 distinct CDR3 sequences, with roughly 15% found just once. Material for sequencing was PBMCs or a T cell subset sorted from them (not recorded which). The receptors stem from a man younger than 30 who had mild COVID-19 (a few samples of this study predate the infection). Cell type and time point are not known. Each CDR3 is given with its conserved first and last residue. The order of the fields is D gene, clone size, V gene, CDR3 length, J gene, CDR3 DNA, CDR3 protein. The D gene is left open where the match is weak. The size field is filled for only some rows; it gives once, few, many or a size class.

D: .
size: few
V: TRBV6-6
length: 14
J: TRBJ2-7
DNA: TGTGCCAGCAGTTACTTCCCAGACTCCTACGAGCAGTACTTC
CDR3: CASSYFPDSYEQYF

D: .
size: .
V: TRBV7-9
length: 13
J: TRBJ1-2
DNA: TGTGCCAGCAGCTTCGAGGGCTCCTATGGCTACACCTTC
CDR3: CASSFEGSYGYTF

D: TRBD2
size: few
V: TRBV4-3
length: 16
J: TRBJ2-1
DNA: TGCGCCAGCAGCCAAGATGGGATTAGCGGGGATAACGAGCAGTTCTTC
CDR3: CASSQDGISGDNEQFF

D: .
size: few
V: TRBV7-3
length: 15
J: TRBJ2-1
DNA: TGTGCCAGCAGCTCGTTCGGAAAGCAAGACAATGAGCAGTTCTTC
CDR3: CASSSFGKQDNEQFF

D: .
size: few
V: TRBV27
length: 15
J: TRBJ2-2
DNA: TGTGCCAGCAGTTTGCTGGGTTCGAACACCGGGGAGCTGTTTTTT
CDR3: CASSLLGSNTGELFF

D: .
size: many
V: TRBV7-2
length: 13
J: TRBJ1-5
DNA: TGTGCCAGCAGCTCCGGGTATGGACAGCCCCAGCATTTT
CDR3: CASSSGYGQPQHF

D: TRBD1
size: few
V: TRBV7-8
length: 13
J: TRBJ1-6
DNA: TGTGCCACAGCCCGGGACAGTAATTCACCCCTCCACTTT
CDR3: CATARDSNSPLHF

D: TRBD2
size: few
V: TRBV24-1
length: 15
J: TRBJ2-5
DNA: TGTGCCACCAGTGACACGCGGGGGGCAGGAGAGACCCAGTACTTC
CDR3: CATSDTRGAGETQYF

D: .
size: .
V: TRBV29-1
length: 16
J: TRBJ2-2
DNA: TGCAGCGTTGAACCTCCGGGACACGAAAACACCGGGGAGCTGTTTTTT
CDR3: CSVEPPGHENTGELFF

D: TRBD2
size: .
V: TRBV20-1
length: 12
J: TRBJ2-7
DNA: TGCAGTGCCGGACTAGCGGTCTACGAGCAGTACTTC
CDR3: CSAGLAVYEQYF

D: .
size: few
V: TRBV10-3
length: 15
J: TRBJ1-1
DNA: TGTGCCATCAGTGAGAGAAAGGGCATGAACACTGAAGCTTTCTTT
CDR3: CAISERKGMNTEAFF

D: .
size: few
V: TRBV13
length: 15
J: TRBJ2-5
DNA: TGTGCCAGCAGCTCCAGCGAGTTTGGTATGGAGACCCAGTACTTC
CDR3: CASSSSEFGMETQYF

D: .
size: .
V: TRBV6-2/TRBV6-3
length: 13
J: TRBJ2-7
DNA: TGTGCCAGCAGTCAACAGGGTGCCTACGAGCAGTACTTC
CDR3: CASSQQGAYEQYF

D: .
size: few
V: TRBV24-1
length: 13
J: TRBJ2-2
DNA: TGTGCCACCACCGGGCAGAACACCGGGGAGCTGTTTTTT
CDR3: CATTGQNTGELFF

D: .
size: .
V: TRBV6-5
length: 12
J: TRBJ1-2
DNA: TGTGCCAGCAGTTACTGGGGACGCTACTACACCTTC
CDR3: CASSYWGRYYTF

D: .
size: .
V: TRBV5-1
length: 16
J: TRBJ2-2
DNA: TGCGCCAGCAGCGGCGCCGGGAATCCGAACACCGGGGAGCTGTTTTTT
CDR3: CASSGAGNPNTGELFF

D: .
size: .
V: TRBV24-1
length: 17
J: TRBJ2-2
DNA: TGTGCCACCAGTGATTATCGGGTCTTGAGATCCACCGGGGAGCTGTTTTTT
CDR3: CATSDYRVLRSTGELFF

D: .
size: few
V: TRBV5-6
length: 13
J: TRBJ2-7
DNA: TGTGCCAGCAGCTTGGGTAACCCCTACGAGCAGTACTTC
CDR3: CASSLGNPYEQYF

D: .
size: .
V: TRBV20-1
length: 12
J: TRBJ2-7
DNA: TGCAGTGCTAGCCGTGGACAATACGAGCAGTACTTC
CDR3: CSASRGQYEQYF

D: TRBD2
size: few
V: TRBV7-2
length: 14
J: TRBJ2-2
DNA: TGTGCCAGCAGCCGTAGCGGGGTCCCCGGGGAGCTGTTTTTT
CDR3: CASSRSGVPGELFF

D: TRBD2
size: few
V: TRBV5-5
length: 14
J: TRBJ2-2
DNA: TGTGCCAGCACCCCTCGCGGGGGGTCCGGGGAGCTGTTTTTT
CDR3: CASTPRGGSGELFF

D: .
size: .
V: TRBV5-4
length: 12
J: TRBJ2-3
DNA: TGTGCCAGCAGCCCGGGCCAAGATACGCAGTATTTT
CDR3: CASSPGQDTQYF

D: .
size: .
V: TRBV4-1
length: 15
J: TRBJ1-2
DNA: TGCGCCAGCAGCCAATCCCGAGGGGGAGTCTATGGCTACACCTTC
CDR3: CASSQSRGGVYGYTF

D: TRBD1
size: .
V: TRBV28
length: 15
J: TRBJ1-4
DNA: TGTGCCAGCACCCAAAACAGGGGACGGGCCGAAAAACTGTTTTTT
CDR3: CASTQNRGRAEKLFF

D: .
size: many
V: TRBV7-2
length: 17
J: TRBJ1-3
DNA: TGTGCCAGCAGCTTAACGGCCTCGTCAGGTGCTGGAAACACCATATATTTT
CDR3: CASSLTASSGAGNTIYF

D: TRBD1
size: .
V: TRBV5-6
length: 14
J: TRBJ2-7
DNA: TGTGCCAGCAGCTTGGGGACAGGGATGTACGAGCAGTACTTC
CDR3: CASSLGTGMYEQYF

D: .
size: few
V: TRBV7-2
length: 13
J: TRBJ2-5
DNA: TGTGCCAGCAGCTTAGACTATAGCGAGACCCAGTACTTC
CDR3: CASSLDYSETQYF

D: .
size: .
V: TRBV6-5
length: 12
J: TRBJ2-3
DNA: TGTGCCAGCAGCAACCTAAGAGATACGCAGTATTTT
CDR3: CASSNLRDTQYF

D: .
size: .
V: TRBV9
length: 14
J: TRBJ2-2
DNA: TGTGCCAGCAGCTACAACTCGAACACCGGGGAGCTGTTTTTT
CDR3: CASSYNSNTGELFF

D: TRBD2
size: .
V: TRBV4-3
length: 18
J: TRBJ2-1
DNA: TGCGCCAGCAGCCCCAGGACTAGCGGGGGGGCTTTATACAATGAGCAGTTCTTC
CDR3: CASSPRTSGGALYNEQFF

D: .
size: few
V: TRBV5-1
length: 13
J: TRBJ1-1
DNA: TGCGCCAGCAGCGCCGGACCGGGAGGGAACGCTTTCTTT
CDR3: CASSAGPGGNAFF

D: .
size: many
V: TRBV7-9
length: 12
J: TRBJ2-2
DNA: TGTGCCAGCAGCCCATACACCGGGGAGCTGTTTTTT
CDR3: CASSPYTGELFF

D: .
size: .
V: TRBV27
length: 12
J: TRBJ2-1
DNA: TGTGCCAGCGCCGGACAGTACAATGAGCAGTTCTTC
CDR3: CASAGQYNEQFF

D: .
size: .
V: TRBV19
length: 15
J: TRBJ1-1
DNA: TGTGCCAGTAGTATATTGGCCCTTATGGGCGCTGAAGCTTTCTTT
CDR3: CASSILALMGAEAFF

D: .
size: .
V: TRBV6-5
length: 13
J: TRBJ1-4
DNA: TGTGCCACCCGGCAGGGAGTTGGTGAAAAACTGTTTTTT
CDR3: CATRQGVGEKLFF

D: .
size: few
V: TRBV5-1
length: 14
J: TRBJ2-3
DNA: TGCGCCAGCACCAGGACCCCAGCGGAGTATACGCAGTATTTT
CDR3: CASTRTPAEYTQYF